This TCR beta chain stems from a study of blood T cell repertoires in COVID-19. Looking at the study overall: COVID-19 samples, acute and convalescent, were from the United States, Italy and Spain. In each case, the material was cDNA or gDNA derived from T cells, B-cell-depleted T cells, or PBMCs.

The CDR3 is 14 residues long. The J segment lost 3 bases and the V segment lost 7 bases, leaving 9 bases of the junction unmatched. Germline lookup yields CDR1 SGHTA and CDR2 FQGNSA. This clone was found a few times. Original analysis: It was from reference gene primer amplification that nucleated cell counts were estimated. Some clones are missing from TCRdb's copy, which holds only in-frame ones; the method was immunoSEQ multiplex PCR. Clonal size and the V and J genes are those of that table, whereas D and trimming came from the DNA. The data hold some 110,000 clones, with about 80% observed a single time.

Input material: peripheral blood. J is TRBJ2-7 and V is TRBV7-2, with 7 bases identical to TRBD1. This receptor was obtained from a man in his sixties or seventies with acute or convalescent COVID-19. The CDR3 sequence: CASTLDRQGYEQYF. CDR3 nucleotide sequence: TGTGCCAGCACCTTGGACCGACAGGGCTACGAGCAGTACTTC. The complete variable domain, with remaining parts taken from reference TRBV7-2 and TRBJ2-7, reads GAGVSQSPSNKVTEKGKDVELRCDPISGHTALYWYRQSLGQGLEFLIYFQGNSAPDKSGLPSDRFSAERTGGSVSTLTIQRTQQEDSAVYLCASTLDRQGYEQYFGPGTRLTVT.